This TCR beta chain is drawn from a study of immune cell composition in non-small cell lung cancer. General study findings and limits: About four fifths of squamous and around 35% of adenocarcinoma cases had tumour-associated clones >0.5%. Smoking pack-years did not significantly correlate with tumour TCR-beta clonality.

CDR1 SGHDT and CDR2 YYEEEE come from the germline V gene. The CDR3 is 14 residues long. V was clipped by 5 bases and J by 4 bases, with 13 bases between them. Normal lung was sampled as far from the tumour as possible, at least 3 cm. Sequenced by immunoSEQ multiplex PCR; TCRdb stores in-frame clones only, minus some. The sample shows a few thousand clones, roughly 72% of them seen only once. Only one count was recorded for this clone. Its antigen remains unknown. This chain links TRBV5-6 with TRBJ2-1; no reliable D call. What was sequenced was non-adjacent lung tissue. This clonotype was sampled from a human donor with non-small cell lung cancer. This CDR3 is CASSRRVKYNEQFF. DNA of the CDR3: TGTGCCAGCAGTCGGAGAGTCAAATACAATGAGCAGTTCTTC.